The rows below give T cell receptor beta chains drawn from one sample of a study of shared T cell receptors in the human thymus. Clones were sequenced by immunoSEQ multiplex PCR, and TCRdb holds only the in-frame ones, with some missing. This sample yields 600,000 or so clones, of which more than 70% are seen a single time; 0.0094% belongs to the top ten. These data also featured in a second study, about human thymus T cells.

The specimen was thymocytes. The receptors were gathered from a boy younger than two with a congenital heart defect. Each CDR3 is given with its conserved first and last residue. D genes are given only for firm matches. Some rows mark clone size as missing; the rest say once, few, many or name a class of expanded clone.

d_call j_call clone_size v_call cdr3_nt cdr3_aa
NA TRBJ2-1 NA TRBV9 TGTGCCAGCAGCGGGTCCCCTAATCACAATGAGCAGTTCTTC CASSGSPNHNEQFF
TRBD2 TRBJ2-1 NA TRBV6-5 TGTGCCAGCAGTTACGGGAGGGGAACCTACAATGAGCAGTTCTTC CASSYGRGTYNEQFF
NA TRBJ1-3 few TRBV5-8 TGTGCCAGCAGCTTGGACAGGGTAGTTGACACCATATATTTT CASSLDRVVDTIYF
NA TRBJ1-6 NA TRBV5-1 TGCGCCAGCAGCTTGGACAGTTTTAATTCGCCCCTCCACTTT CASSLDSFNSPLHF
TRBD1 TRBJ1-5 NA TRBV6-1 TGTGCCAGCGGTGGACAGGGTCATCAGCCCCAGCATTTT CASGGQGHQPQHF
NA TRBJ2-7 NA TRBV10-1 TGCGCCAGCAGTCCATCCGGACAAAGATACGAGCAGTACTTC CASSPSGQRYEQYF
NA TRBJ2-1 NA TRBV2 TGTGCCAGCAGGGACTTAGTCCTCAATGAGCAGTTCTTC CASRDLVLNEQFF
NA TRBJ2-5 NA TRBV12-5 TGTGCTAGTGGTTTGGTACATGTCGCCCGCCAAGAGACCCAGTACTTC CASGLVHVARQETQYF
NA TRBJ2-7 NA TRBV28 TGTGCCAGCAGTTTATGGTTTCAGGGTAGTGACTACGAGCAGTACTTC CASSLWFQGSDYEQYF
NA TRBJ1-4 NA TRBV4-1 TGCGCCAGCAGCCAAAGTCAGATTAATGAAAAACTGTTTTTT CASSQSQINEKLFF
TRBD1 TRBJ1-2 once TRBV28 TGTGCCAGCAGTTTTGTAAGACAGGGATGGCAAGGCTACACCTTC CASSFVRQGWQGYTF
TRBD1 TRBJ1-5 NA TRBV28 TGTGCCAGCAGCCGACTCCCATCGGACAGGGCTAATCAGCCCCAGCATTTT CASSRLPSDRANQPQHF
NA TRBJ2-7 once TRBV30 TGTGCCTTACTTGGCGGAGCGTACGAGCAGTACTTC CALLGGAYEQYF
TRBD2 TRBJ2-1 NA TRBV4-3 TGCGCCAGCAGCCAAGGTAGCGGGGGCCCTTACAATGAGCAGTTCTTC CASSQGSGGPYNEQFF
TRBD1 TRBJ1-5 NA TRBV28 TGTGCCAGCACTTGGAACAGGGGGCACTCTAATCAGCCCCAGCATTTT CASTWNRGHSNQPQHF
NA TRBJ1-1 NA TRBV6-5 TGTGCCAGCAATAGACAGCCGAACACTGAAGCTTTCTTT CASNRQPNTEAFF
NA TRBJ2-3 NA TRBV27 TGTGCCAGCAGCTATACGGGACTCAGAGGCGCAGATACGCAGTATTTT CASSYTGLRGADTQYF
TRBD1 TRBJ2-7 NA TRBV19 TGTGCCACCGTAGGGGGCTTGAACGAGCAGTACTTC CATVGGLNEQYF
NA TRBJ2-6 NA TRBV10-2 TGCGCCAGCAAGATGAGGGACTCTGGGGCCAACGTCCTGACTTTC CASKMRDSGANVLTF
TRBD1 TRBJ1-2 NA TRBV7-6 TGTGCCAGCAGCTTAAGGTCGTGGGACAGGGGGACCCATAACTATGGCTACACCTTC CASSLRSWDRGTHNYGYTF
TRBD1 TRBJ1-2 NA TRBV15 TGTGCCACCAGCAGAGGGGGCGGGACAGGGGTGGATGGCTACACCTTC CATSRGGGTGVDGYTF
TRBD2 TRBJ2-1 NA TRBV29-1 TGCAGCGTTGAATTGTCGGGAGGTTCCTACAATGAGCAGTTCTTC CSVELSGGSYNEQFF
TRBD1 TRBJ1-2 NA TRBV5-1 TGCGCCAGCAGCTTGCAGGGGACAGGGAGGTCCTTTTTCTATGGCTACACCTTC CASSLQGTGRSFFYGYTF
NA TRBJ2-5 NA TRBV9 TGTGCCAGCAGCGTAGCTACGGGAGAGACCCAGTACTTC CASSVATGETQYF
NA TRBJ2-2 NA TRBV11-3 TGTGCCAGCAGCCTTTACACCGGGGAGCTGTTTTTT CASSLYTGELFF
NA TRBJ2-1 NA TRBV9 TGTGCCAGCAGCGTAGCTCCAGGCGCCTCCTACAATGAGCAGTTCTTC CASSVAPGASYNEQFF
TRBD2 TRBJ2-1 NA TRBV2 TGTGCCAGCAGGGCTAGCGGGAGCTCCTACAATGAGCAGTTCTTC CASRASGSSYNEQFF
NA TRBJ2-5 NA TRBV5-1 TGCGCCAGCAGCTTCAAGCGGGAAGAGACCCAGTACTTC CASSFKREETQYF
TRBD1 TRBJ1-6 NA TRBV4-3 TGCGCCAGCAGCCAAGATGAGACAGGGAATTCACCCCTCCACTTT CASSQDETGNSPLHF
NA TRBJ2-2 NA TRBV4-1 TGCGCCAGCAGCCATGTGGGAGTAGGGACCGGGGAGCTGTTTTTT CASSHVGVGTGELFF